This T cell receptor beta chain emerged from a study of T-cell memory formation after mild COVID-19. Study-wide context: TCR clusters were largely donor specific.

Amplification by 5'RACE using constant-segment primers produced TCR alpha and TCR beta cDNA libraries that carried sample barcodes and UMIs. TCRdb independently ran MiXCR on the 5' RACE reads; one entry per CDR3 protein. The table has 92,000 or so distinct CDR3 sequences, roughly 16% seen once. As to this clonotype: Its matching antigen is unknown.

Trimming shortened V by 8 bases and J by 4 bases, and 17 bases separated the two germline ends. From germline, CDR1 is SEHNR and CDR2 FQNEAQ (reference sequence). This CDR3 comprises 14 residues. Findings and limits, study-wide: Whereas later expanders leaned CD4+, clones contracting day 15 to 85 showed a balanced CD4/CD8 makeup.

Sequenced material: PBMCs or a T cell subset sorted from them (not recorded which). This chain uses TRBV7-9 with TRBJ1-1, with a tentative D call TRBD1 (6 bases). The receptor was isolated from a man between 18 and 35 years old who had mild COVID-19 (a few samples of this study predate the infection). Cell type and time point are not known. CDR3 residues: CASGQGGGGTEAFF. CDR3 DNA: TGTGCCAGCGGACAAGGGGGTGGGGGCACTGAAGCTTTCTTT.